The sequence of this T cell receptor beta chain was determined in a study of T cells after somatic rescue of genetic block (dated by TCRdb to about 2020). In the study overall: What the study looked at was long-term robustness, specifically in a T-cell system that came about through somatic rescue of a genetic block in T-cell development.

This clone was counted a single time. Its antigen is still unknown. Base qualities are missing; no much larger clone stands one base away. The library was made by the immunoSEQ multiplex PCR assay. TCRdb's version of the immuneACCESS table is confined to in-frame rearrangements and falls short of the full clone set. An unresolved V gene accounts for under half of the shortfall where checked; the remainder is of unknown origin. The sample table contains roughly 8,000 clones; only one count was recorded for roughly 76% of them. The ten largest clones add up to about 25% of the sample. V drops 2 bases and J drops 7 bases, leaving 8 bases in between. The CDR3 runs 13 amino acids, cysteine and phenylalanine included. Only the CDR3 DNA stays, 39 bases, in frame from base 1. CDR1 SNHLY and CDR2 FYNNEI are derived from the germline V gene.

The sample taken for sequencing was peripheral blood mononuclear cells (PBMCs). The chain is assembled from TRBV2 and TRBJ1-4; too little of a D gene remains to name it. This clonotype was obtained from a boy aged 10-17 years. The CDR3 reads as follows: CASSENMGEKLFF. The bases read TGTGCCAGCAGTGAAAATATGGGTGAAAAACTGTTTTTT.